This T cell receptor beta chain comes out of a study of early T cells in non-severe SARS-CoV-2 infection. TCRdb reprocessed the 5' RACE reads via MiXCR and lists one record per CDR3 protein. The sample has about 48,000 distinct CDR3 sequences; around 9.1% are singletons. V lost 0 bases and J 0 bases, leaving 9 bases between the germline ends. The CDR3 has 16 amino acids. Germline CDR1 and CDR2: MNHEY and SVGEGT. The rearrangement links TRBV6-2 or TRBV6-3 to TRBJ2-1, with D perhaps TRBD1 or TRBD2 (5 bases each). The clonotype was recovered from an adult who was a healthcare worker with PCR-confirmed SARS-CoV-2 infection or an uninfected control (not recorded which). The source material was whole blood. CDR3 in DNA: TGTGCCAGCAGTTACTCATCAGGGAGCTCCTACAATGAGCAGTTCTTC. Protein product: CASSYSSGSSYNEQFF.